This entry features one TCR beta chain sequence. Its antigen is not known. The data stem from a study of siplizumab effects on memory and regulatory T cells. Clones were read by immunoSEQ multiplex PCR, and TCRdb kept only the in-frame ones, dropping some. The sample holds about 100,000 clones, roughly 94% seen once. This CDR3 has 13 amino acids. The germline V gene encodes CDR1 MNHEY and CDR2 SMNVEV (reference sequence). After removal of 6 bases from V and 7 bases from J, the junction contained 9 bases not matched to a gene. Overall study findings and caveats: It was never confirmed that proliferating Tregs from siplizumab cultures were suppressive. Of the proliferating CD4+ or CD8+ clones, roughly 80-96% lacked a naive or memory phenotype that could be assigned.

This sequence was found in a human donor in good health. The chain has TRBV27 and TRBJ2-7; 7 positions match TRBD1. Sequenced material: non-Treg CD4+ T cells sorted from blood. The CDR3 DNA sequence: TGTGCCAGCAGAATATCGACAGGGCGGGAGCAGTACTTC. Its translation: CASRISTGREQYF.